This T cell receptor beta chain derives from a study of T cell responses to AZD1222 COVID-19 vaccine. Findings and limits, study-wide: Spike-wide vaccine-associated CD4 TCRs dominated at 160-218 and 743-854. Possibly, clonal diversity was underestimated; donors were largely white British and included more females.

Sequenced by immunoSEQ multiplex PCR; TCRdb stores in-frame clones only, minus some. The table records roughly 120,000 clones, around 85% of them present only once. Only one count was recorded for this clone. Its antigen is currently unknown. Here the sequenced sample was peripheral blood, taken on day 0 of MenACWY control vaccination. The TCR was taken from an adult in good health.

The CDR3 here is CASSTDRGHLYGYTF. CDR3 nucleotides: TGCGCCAGCAGCACGGACCGTGGACATCTCTATGGCTACACCTTC. The genes are TRBV4-3 and TRBJ1-2; weak D call: TRBD1 (5 bases). Trimming shortened V by 5 bases and J by 4 bases, and 17 bases separated the two germline ends. Germline V CDR1 and CDR2: LGHNA, YSLEER. The CDR3 has 15 amino acids.